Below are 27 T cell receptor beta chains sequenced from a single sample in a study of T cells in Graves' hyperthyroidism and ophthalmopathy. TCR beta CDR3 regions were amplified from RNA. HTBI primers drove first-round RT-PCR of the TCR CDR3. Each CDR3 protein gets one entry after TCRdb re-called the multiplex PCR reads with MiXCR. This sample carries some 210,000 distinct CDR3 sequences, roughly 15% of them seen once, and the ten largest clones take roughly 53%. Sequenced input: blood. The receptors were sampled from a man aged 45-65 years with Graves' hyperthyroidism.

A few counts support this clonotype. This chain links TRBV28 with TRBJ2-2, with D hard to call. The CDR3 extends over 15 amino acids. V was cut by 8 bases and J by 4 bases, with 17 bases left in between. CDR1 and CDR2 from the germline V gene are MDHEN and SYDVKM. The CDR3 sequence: CASFSTGRSTGELFF. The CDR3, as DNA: TGTGCCAGCTTTTCAACTGGCCGTAGCACCGGGGAGCTGTTTTTT.

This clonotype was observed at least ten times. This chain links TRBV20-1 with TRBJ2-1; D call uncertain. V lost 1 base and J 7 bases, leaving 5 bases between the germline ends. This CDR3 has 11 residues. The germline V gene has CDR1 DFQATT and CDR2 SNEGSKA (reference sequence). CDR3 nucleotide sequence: TGCAGTGCTAGAGTGGGTAATGAGCAGTTCTTC. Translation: CSARVGNEQFF.

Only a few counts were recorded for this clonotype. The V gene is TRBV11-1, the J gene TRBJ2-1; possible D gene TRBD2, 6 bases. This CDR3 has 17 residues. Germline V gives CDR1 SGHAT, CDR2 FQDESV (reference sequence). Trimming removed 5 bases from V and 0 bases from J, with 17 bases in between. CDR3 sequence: CASSLTLAPSSYNEQFF. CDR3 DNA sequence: TGTGCCAGCAGCCTAACCCTAGCGCCCAGCTCCTACAATGAGCAGTTCTTC.

The CDR3 nucleotides are TGTGCCACCAGTTTAGGCGCCGAGGGTGCCGGGGAGCTGTTTTTT. Translating gives CATSLGAEGAGELFF. This sequence joins TRBV24-1 and TRBJ2-2; D is possibly TRBD2 (5 bases). Trimming shortened V by 6 bases and J by 6 bases, and 16 bases separated the two germline ends. The CDR3 loop spans 15 amino acids. Germline loops: CDR1 KGHDR, CDR2 SFDVKD.

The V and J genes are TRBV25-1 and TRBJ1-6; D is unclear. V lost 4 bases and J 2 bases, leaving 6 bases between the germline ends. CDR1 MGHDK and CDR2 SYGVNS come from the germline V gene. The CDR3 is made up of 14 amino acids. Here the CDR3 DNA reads TGTGCCAGCAGTGTCGGACCCTATAATTCACCCCTCCACTTT. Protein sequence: CASSVGPYNSPLHF.

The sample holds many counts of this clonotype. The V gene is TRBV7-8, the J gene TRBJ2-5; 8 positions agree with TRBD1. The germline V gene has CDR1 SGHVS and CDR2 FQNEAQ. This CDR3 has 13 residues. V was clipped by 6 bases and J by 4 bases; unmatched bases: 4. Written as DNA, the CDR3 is TGTGCCAGCAGTTCCGACAGGGGAGAGACCCAGTACTTC. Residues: CASSSDRGETQYF. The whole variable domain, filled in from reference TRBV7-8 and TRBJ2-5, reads GAGVSQSPRYKVAKRGQDVALRCDPISGHVSLFWYQQALGQGPEFLTYFQNEAQLDKSGLPSDRFFAERPEGSVSTLKIQRTQQEDSAVYLCASSSDRGETQYFGPGTRLLVL.

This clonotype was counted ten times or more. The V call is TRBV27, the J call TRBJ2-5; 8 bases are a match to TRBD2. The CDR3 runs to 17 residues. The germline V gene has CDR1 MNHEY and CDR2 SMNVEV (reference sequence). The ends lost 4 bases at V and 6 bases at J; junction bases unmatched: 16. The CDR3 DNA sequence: TGTGCCAGCAGTTCCCTACGGGAGGGATCAGTTTTGAAGACCCAGTACTTC. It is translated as CASSSLREGSVLKTQYF.

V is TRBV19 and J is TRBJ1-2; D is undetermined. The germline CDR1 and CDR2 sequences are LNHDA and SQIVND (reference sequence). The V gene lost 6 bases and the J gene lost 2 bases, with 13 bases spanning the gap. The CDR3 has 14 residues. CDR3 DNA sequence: TGTGCCAGTAGCCCTTGGGCGTCGAACTATGGCTACACCTTC. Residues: CASSPWASNYGYTF.

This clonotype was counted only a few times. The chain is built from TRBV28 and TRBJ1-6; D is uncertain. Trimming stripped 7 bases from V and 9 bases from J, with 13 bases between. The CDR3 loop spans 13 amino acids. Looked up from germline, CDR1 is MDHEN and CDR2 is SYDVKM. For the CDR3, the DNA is TGTGCCAGCACCAAAGCCCTAATTTCACCCCTCCACTTT. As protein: CASTKALISPLHF.

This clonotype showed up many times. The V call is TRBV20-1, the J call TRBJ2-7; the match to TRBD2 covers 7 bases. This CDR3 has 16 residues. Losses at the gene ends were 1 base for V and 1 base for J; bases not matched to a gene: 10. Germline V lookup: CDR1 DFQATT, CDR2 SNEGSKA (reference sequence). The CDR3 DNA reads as TGCAGTGCTAGAGTCCATAGCGGAGCGGGGTCCTACGAGCAGTACTTC. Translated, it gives CSARVHSGAGSYEQYF.

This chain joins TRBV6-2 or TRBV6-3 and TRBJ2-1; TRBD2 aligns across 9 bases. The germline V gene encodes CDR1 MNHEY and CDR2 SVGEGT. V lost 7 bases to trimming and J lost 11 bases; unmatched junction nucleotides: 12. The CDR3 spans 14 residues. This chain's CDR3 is CASKMRASGEKQFF. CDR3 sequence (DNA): TGTGCCAGCAAGATGAGGGCTAGCGGGGAAAAGCAGTTCTTC.

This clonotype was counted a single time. In DNA, the CDR3 is TGTGCCAACAGATTGACAATGAACACCGGGGAGCTGTTTTTT. This gives the protein CANRLTMNTGELFF. This chain links TRBV6-2 or TRBV6-3 with TRBJ2-2, with D unresolved. Germline CDR1 reads MNHEY; CDR2 reads SVGEGT. The V gene lost 10 bases and the J gene lost 1 base, with 13 bases spanning the gap. This CDR3 has 14 residues.

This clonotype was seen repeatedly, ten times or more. CDR3 in amino acids: CASRLAGAYEQYF. DNA for the CDR3: TGTGCCAGCAGACTAGCGGGAGCCTACGAGCAGTACTTC. The chain is built from TRBV12-3 or TRBV12-4 and TRBJ2-7; 11 bases agree with TRBD2. The CDR3 extends over 13 amino acids. The V gene end was trimmed by 6 bases and the J gene end by 2 bases; junction bases not matched to a gene: 0.

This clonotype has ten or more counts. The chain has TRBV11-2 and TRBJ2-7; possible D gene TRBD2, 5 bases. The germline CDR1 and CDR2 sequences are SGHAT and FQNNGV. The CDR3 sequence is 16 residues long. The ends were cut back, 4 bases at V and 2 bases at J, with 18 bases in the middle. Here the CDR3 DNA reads TGTGCCAGCAGCTCAAGTAGGGAGTTGACAACCTACGAGCAGTACTTC. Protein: CASSSSRELTTYEQYF.

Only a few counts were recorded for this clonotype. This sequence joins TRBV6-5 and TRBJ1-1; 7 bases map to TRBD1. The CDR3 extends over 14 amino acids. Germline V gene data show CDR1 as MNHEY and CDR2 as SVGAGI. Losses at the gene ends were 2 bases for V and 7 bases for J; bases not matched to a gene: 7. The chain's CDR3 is CASSYERQGGEAFF. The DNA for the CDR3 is TGTGCCAGCAGTTACGAAAGACAGGGAGGTGAAGCTTTCTTT.

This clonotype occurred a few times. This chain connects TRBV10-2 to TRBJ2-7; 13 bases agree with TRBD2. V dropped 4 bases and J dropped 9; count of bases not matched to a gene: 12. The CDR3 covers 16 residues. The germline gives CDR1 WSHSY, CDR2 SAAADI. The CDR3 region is CASSGTRGLAGEGQYF. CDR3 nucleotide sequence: TGCGCCAGCAGTGGCACACGTGGACTAGCGGGAGAGGGGCAGTACTTC.

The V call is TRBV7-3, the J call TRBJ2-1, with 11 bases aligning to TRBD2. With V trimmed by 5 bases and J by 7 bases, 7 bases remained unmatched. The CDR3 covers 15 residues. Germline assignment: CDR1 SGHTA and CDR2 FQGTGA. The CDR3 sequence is CASSPRLAGMNEQFF. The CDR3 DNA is TGTGCCAGCAGCCCTAGACTAGCGGGAATGAATGAGCAGTTCTTC.

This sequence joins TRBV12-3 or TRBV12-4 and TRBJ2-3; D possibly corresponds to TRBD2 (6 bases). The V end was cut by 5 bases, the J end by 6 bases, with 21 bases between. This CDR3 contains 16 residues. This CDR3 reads CASSTTGAAGRDTQYF. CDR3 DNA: TGTGCCAGCAGTACGACCGGGGCCGCTGGGAGGGATACGCAGTATTTT.

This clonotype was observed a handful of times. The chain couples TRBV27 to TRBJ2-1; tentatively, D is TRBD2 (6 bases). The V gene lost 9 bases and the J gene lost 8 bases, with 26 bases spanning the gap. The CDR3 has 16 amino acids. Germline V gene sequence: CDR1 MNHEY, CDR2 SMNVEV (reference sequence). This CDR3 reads CASKLAPGTSIHEQFF. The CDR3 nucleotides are TGTGCCAGTAAACTAGCCCCCGGGACGTCAATCCATGAGCAGTTCTTC.

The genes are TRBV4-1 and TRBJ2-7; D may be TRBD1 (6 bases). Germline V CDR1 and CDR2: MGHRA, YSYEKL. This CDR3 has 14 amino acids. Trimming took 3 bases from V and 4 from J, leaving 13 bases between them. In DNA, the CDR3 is TGCGCCAGCAGCCACATTTCAGGGGAATACGAGCAGTACTTC. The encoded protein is CASSHISGEYEQYF.

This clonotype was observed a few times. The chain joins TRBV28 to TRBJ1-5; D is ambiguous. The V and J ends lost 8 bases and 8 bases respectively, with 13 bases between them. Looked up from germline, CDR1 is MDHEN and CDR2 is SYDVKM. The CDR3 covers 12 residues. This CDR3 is CASQYSGEPQHF. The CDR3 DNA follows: TGTGCCAGCCAATATTCCGGGGAGCCCCAGCATTTT. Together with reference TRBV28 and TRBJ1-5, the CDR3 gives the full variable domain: DVKVTQSSRYLVKRTGEKVFLECVQDMDHENMFWYRQDPGLGLRLIYFSYDVKMKEKGDIPEGYSVSREKKERFSLILESASTNQTSMYLCASQYSGEPQHFGDGTRLSIL.

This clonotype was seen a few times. In nucleotides, the CDR3 is TGTGCCAGCAGCTCCCCGGGCCTCTACAATGAGCAGTTCTTC. Its translation is CASSSPGLYNEQFF. This chain connects TRBV7-3 to TRBJ2-1, with D hard to call. The V and J ends lost 4 bases and 3 bases respectively, with 10 bases between them. The CDR3 has 14 amino acids. In germline, CDR1 is SGHTA, CDR2 FQGTGA.

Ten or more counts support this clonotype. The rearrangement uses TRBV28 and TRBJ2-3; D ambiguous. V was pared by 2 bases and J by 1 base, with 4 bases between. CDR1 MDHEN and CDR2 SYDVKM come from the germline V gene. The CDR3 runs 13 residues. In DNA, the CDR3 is TGTGCCAGCAGTTTACTTGGCACAGATACGCAGTATTTT. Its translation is CASSLLGTDTQYF.

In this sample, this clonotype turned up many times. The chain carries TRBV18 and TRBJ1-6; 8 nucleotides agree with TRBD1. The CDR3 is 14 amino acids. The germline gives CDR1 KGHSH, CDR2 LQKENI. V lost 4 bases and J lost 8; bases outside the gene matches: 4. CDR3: CASSRGQGYSPLHF. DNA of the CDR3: TGTGCCAGCTCACGCGGACAGGGCTATTCACCCCTCCACTTT. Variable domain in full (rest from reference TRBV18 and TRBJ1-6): NAGVMQNPRHLVRRRGQEARLRCSPMKGHSHVYWYRQLPEEGLKFMVYLQKENIIDESGMPKERFSAEFPKEGPSILRIQQVVRGDSAAYFCASSRGQGYSPLHFGNGTRLTVT.

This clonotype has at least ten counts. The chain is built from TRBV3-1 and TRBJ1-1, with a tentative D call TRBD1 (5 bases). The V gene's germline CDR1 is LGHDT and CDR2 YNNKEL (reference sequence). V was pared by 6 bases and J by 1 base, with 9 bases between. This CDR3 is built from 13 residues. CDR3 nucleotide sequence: TGTGCCAGCAGACCGACAGAGAACACTGAAGCTTTCTTT. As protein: CASRPTENTEAFF.

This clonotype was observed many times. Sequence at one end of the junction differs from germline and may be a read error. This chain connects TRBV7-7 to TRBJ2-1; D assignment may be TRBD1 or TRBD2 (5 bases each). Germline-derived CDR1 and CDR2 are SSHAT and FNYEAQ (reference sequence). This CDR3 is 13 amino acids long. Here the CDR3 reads CASSLERDGAQFF. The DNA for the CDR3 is TGTGCTAGCAGCTTAGAACGGGACGGGGCGCAGTTCTTC. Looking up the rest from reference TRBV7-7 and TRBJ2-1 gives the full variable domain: GAGVSQSPRYKVTKRGQDVTLRCDPISSHATLYWYQQALGQGPEFLTYFNYEAQPDKSGLPSDRFSAERPEGSISTLTIQRTEQRDSAMYRCASSLERDGAQFFGPGTRLTVL.

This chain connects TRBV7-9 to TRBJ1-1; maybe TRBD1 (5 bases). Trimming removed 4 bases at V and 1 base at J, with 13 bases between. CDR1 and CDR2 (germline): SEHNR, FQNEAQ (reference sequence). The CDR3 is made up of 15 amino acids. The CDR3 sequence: CASSSTGASNTEAFF. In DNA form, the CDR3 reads TGTGCCAGCAGCTCAACCGGGGCATCGAACACTGAAGCTTTCTTT.